The clone carrying this T cell receptor beta chain was seen at least ten times. Its antigen is not known. Not a single patient had been given any form of treatment at any point before undergoing thyroid surgery. These data come from a study of metastatic and nonmetastatic thyroid tumors. Looking at the study overall: Patients with malignant and benign thyroid disease provided blood and tumor or nodule tissue, whose repertoires were compared. Study-wide points: Relative to benign nodules, malignant thyroid tumors were reportedly characterized by significantly elevated TCR beta diversity in blood and tumor.

This CDR3 region has 14 residues. V dropped 4 bases and J dropped 1 base, with 11 bases sitting between them. Germline CDR1 and CDR2: SGHDT and YYEEEE. In the original analysis: Between-group CDR3 differences, defined by clinicopathological status, yielded a distant-metastasis classifier for papillary thyroid cancer. TCRdb re-processed the PCR reads through MiXCR. The V and J calls come from TCRdb's annotation, not from the publication. The sample includes 32,000 or so clones, 17% of them seen just once. What was sequenced was blood. The clonotype was recovered from a male donor with papillary thyroid cancer or a benign thyroid nodule (not recorded which). Some clones in this sample may be carry-over from other donors' samples. This rearrangement joins TRBV5-6 to TRBJ2-5, with D possibly being TRBD1 (6 bases). CDR3 sequence: CASSVGQIQETQYF. The CDR3 nucleotides read TGTGCCAGCAGCGTAGGACAGATCCAAGAGACCCAGTACTTC.